This TCR beta chain was obtained from a study of human T cells and chemical hapten exposure (dated by TCRdb to the early 2020s). The study in broad terms: For sensitization, 2% DPC in acetone was applied to a roughly 2 cm by roughly 2 cm area of upper inner arm skin. The mostly female patient cohort included alopecia areata with under or over 50% scalp involvement, alopecia totalis and alopecia universalis. Nearly 30 alopecia patients gave blood for TCR sequencing at one to four time points (pre-sensitization, 2, 6 and 24 weeks). In alopecia patients, the study followed how the peripheral blood TCR repertoire changed in vivo over primary and secondary sensitization to diphenylcyclopropenone (DPC), a hapten. Patient blood was sampled pre-sensitization (week 0) and at 2, 6 and about 24 weeks after DPC sensitization. The libraries were sequenced as a pool, and the TCR yield per sample differed mostly because of small variations in library volumes within the pool. Patch testing was done on the upper back using Finn chambers containing 0.01% DPC, and results were scored after 6 days according to International Contact Dermatitis Research Group standards. Throughout the approximately 26-week study period, patients were also given weekly therapeutic DPC doses on the scalp.

The table lists this clonotype with many counts. The antigen it binds to is not known. No base-level quality is on record; no much larger clone is a single base apart. Spanning cysteine to phenylalanine, the CDR3 consists of 16 amino acids. Only the CDR3 region is kept as DNA, spanning 48 bases read in frame from base 1. The V end gives up 1 base and the J end 3 bases, leaving 4 bases in the junction not matched to a gene. In the germline V gene, CDR1 corresponds to SGHRS and CDR2 to YFSETQ. The time point label on this specimen signifies: patch test 1, 2 weeks after DPC sensitization. The label giving this sample's treatment or condition can be read as: therapeutic diphenylcyclopropenone sensitization with weekly scalp DPC. At every patch-test visit, the blood draw took place before the patch test was put on. Patients were considered eligible if aged 18 to 70, diagnosed with alopecia and deemed suitable for DPC therapy, and patients were excluded if pregnant. Total RNA was extracted from unfractionated whole blood collected in Tempus Blood RNA tubes.

To prepare the library, RACE was applied. TCRdb shows the sequencer as NextSeq 500. During library preparation, unique molecular identifiers were attached to individual cDNA molecules so that TCRs could be counted quantitatively and reproducibly. Both TCR alpha and TCR beta chains were sequenced from each blood RNA sample. In the paper's pipeline: Samples had a median of roughly 98,000 TCRs, with a range from about 23,224 to 690,600. V, J and CDR3 annotation of the TCR reads was carried out using the Decombinator software suite. To make PS versus PT1 abundance plots, every sample was subsampled to the same number of TCRs (28,000). TCRs were defined as expanded if absent before sensitization and observed at least eight times at the 2-week time point. The public reads were quality trimmed at Q25 with fastp and then assembled into clones with MiXCR by TCRdb, keeping productive beta chains. Here each entry gathers all rows of one CDR3 protein and keeps the most common genes and DNA. Clone size and V and J calls follow TCRdb, not the original study. This sample comprises 100,000 to 150,000 distinct CDR3 sequences, roughly 13% of them detected only once. The ten largest clones add up to 0.7% to 0.95% of the sample.

Results the study describes overall, beyond this receptor: A positive correlation was found between the number of PT1 expanded TCRs and patch test score, with significance reached at thresholds 8, 16 and 32 but not 4. Repeated subsampling changed both the strength of the expansion versus patch-test correlation and the threshold at which the correlation became significant. The number of TCRs above 1 in 1000 frequency did not change with DPC sensitization; there was no evidence of global repertoire structure alterations. Because all patients had alopecia, a presumed autoimmune disease, the immune response of the patients might differ from that of healthy individuals. Expanded TCRs formed significantly more large CDR3 similarity clusters than pre-sensitization or healthy control sets, consistent with antigen-driven responses.

This receptor chain uses TRBV5-1 and TRBJ2-1; 10 nucleotides in the junction match TRBD2. The source is a man younger than 35 with alopecia areata. Some clones in this sample may be carry-over from other donors' samples. The sample here was whole blood, taken in connection with sensitization to the hapten diphenylcyclopropenone (DPC). This receptor has the CDR3 CASSLYASGSYNEQFF. Here is the DNA: TGCGCCAGCAGCTTGTACGCTAGCGGGAGCTACAATGAGCAGTTCTTC.